This T cell receptor beta chain appears in the sequencing data of a study of T cell responses to AZD1222 COVID-19 vaccine. On this clone itself: Its antigen is undetermined.

TCRdb's table, derived via immunoSEQ multiplex PCR, lists solely in-frame clones and lacks some. The repertoire holds some 140,000 clones, with almost 85% as singletons. The germline gives CDR1 MNHEY, CDR2 SMNVEV (reference sequence). The V segment lost 3 bases and the J segment 7 bases; nucleotides outside the gene matches: 10. There are 16 residues in the CDR3. Overall study findings and caveats: Nearly half of spike-specific TCRs reportedly target unmutated variant regions.

The chain has TRBV27 and TRBJ2-1; 9 positions match TRBD2. The sequence derives from an adult who received the MenACWY meningococcal vaccine as a control. The source was peripheral blood, collected 28 days after the second dose of the MenACWY control vaccine. The CDR3 nucleotides are TGTGCCAGCAGTTTCGCGGGAGGGTCTGTTGGGAATGAGCAGTTCTTC. It is translated as CASSFAGGSVGNEQFF.